Here is one T cell receptor (beta chain) with its context. Germline-derived CDR1 and CDR2 are DFQATT and SNEGSKA (reference sequence). The V end lost 6 bases, the J end lost 0 bases, and 11 bases lay between the germline ends. CDR3 length: 13 amino acids. This sample is part of a study of T-cell reconstitution after alpha-beta-depleted transplantation in children. Using unique molecular identifiers, the investigators prepared the TCRbeta library. Each CDR3 protein is one row after TCRdb ran MiXCR on the PCR reads. The profile shows a few hundred thousand distinct CDR3 sequences, roughly 21% of them singletons.

This TCR derives from a male patient between 5 and 17 years old who had a stem cell transplant for acute lymphoblastic leukemia, so the T cells may come from the graft donor. The chain recombines TRBV20-1 with TRBJ1-2; D is uncertain. The sequencing used PBMCs, mostly from graft donor cells, collected 180 days after TCRalphabeta/CD19-depleted stem cell transplant. CDR3 sequence: CSAFRTPNYGYTF. In nucleotides, the CDR3 is TGCAGTGCCTTCCGGACCCCTAACTATGGCTACACCTTC.